This T cell receptor beta chain was identified in a study of radiation and T cells in renal cell carcinoma. On the study more broadly: Nephrectomy followed 15 Gy stereotactic body radiation by 4 weeks. Study observations and caveats: From baseline, blood top tumor clonotypes peaked at 2 weeks post-radiation.

On this clone: Antigen: not known.

This table comes from immunoSEQ multiplex PCR, and its TCRdb copy is limited to in-frame clones, with some not included. The data hold 100,000 or so clones, with approximately 86% observed a single time. CDR1 is SGHRS, CDR2 YFSETQ, per germline. The CDR3 runs 13 residues. The ends were cut back, 4 bases at V and 5 bases at J, with 11 bases in the middle. Time point of the sample: baseline pretreatment blood. Treatment described: 15 Gy SBRT to primary tumor, nephrectomy 4 weeks later. Blood was sampled at baseline, 2 weeks and 4 weeks after SBRT. The patient's renal cell carcinoma had clear cell pathology.

The chain carries TRBV5-1 and TRBJ2-3; D perhaps matches TRBD2 (6 bases). The sequence derives from a man aged 50 to 60 with renal cell carcinoma. Here the sequenced sample was blood, taken from a patient whose treatment included radiotherapy and nephrectomy. The CDR3 reads CASSAGLGDTQYF. CDR3 nucleotides: TGCGCCAGCAGCGCGGGGCTTGGAGATACGCAGTATTTT.